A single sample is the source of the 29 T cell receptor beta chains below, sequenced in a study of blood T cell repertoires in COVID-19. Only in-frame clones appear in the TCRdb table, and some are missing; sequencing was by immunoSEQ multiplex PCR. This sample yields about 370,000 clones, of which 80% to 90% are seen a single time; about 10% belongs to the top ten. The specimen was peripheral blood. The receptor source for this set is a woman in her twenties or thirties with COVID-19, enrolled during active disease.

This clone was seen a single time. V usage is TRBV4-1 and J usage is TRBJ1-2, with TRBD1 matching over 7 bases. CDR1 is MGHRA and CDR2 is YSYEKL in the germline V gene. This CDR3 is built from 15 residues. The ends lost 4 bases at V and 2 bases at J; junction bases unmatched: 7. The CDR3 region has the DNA TGCGCCAGCAGCCGGCGGACAGGCGACAACTATGGCTACACCTTC. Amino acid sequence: CASSRRTGDNYGYTF.

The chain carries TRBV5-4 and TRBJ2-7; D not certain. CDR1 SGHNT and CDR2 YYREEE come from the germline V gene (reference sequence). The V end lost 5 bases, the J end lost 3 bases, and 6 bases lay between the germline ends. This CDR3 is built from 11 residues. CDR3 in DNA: TGTGCCAGCAGTGCCGGCTACGAGCAGTACTTC. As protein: CASSAGYEQYF.

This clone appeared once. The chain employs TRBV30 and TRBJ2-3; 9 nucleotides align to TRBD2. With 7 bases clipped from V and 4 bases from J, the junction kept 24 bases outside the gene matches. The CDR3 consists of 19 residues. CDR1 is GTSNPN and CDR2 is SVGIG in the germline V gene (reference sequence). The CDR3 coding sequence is TGTGCCTTTAAAAAGGGAAGGACTAGCGAATCGGGACCGGCAGATACGCAGTATTTT. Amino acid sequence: CAFKKGRTSESGPADTQYF.

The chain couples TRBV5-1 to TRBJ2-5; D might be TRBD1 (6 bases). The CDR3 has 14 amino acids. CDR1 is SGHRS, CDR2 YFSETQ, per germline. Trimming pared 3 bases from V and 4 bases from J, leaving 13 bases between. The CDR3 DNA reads TGCGCCAGCAGCTCCGGGACACCTAGAGAGACCCAGTACTTC. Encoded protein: CASSSGTPRETQYF. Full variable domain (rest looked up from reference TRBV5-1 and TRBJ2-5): KAGVTQTPRYLIKTRGQQVTLSCSPISGHRSVSWYQQTPGQGLQFLFEYFSETQRNKGNFPGRFSGRQFSNSRSEMNVSTLELGDSALYLCASSSGTPRETQYFGPGTRLLVL.

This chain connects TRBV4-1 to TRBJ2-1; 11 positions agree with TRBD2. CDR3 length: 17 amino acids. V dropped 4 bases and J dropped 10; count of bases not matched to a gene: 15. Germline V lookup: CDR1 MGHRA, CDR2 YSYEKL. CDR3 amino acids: CASSPTGLAVPFGEQFF. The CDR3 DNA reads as TGCGCCAGCAGCCCTACGGGACTAGCGGTCCCTTTCGGGGAGCAGTTCTTC.

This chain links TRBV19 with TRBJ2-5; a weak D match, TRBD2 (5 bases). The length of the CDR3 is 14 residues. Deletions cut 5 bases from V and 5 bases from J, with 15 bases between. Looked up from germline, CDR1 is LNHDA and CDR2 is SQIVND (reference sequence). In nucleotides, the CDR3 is TGTGCCAGTAGTCCGCTGACGGGGAAGGAGACCCAGTACTTC. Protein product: CASSPLTGKETQYF.

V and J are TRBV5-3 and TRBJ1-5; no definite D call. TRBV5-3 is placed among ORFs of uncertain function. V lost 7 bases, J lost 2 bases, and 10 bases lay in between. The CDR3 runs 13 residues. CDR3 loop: CARVGDCNQPQHF. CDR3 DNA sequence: TGTGCCAGAGTCGGGGATTGCAATCAGCCCCAGCATTTT.

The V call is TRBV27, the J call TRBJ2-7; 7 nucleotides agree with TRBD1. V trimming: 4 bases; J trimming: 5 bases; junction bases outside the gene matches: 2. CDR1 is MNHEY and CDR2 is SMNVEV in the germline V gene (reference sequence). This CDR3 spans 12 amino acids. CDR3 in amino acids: CASSSDRDEQYF. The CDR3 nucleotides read TGTGCCAGCAGTTCCGACAGGGACGAGCAGTACTTC.

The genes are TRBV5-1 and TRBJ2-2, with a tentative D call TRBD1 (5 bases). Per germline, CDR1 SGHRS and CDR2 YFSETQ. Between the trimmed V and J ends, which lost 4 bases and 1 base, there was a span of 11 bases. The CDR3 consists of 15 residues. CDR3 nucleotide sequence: TGCGCCAGCAGCCCTGACAGTTTGAACACCGGGGAGCTGTTTTTT. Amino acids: CASSPDSLNTGELFF.

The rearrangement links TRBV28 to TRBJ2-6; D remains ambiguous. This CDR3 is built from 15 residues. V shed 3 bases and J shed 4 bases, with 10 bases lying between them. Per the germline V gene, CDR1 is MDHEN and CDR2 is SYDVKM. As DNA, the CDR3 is TGTGCCAGCAGTTTCGGGTTTTCCGGGGCCAACGTCCTGACTTTC. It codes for CASSFGFSGANVLTF. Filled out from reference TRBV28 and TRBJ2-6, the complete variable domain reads DVKVTQSSRYLVKRTGEKVFLECVQDMDHENMFWYRQDPGLGLRLIYFSYDVKMKEKGDIPEGYSVSREKKERFSLILESASTNQTSMYLCASSFGFSGANVLTFGAGSRLTVL.

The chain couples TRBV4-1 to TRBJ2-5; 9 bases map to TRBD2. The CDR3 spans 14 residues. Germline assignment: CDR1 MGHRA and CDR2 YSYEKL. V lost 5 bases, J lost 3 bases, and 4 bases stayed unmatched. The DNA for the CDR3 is TGCGCCAGCAGCAAATTAGCGGGAGAAGAGACCCAGTACTTC. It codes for CASSKLAGEETQYF.

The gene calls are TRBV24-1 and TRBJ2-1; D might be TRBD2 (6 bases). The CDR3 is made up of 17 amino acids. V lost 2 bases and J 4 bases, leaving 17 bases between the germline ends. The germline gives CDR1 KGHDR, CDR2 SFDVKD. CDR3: CATSDWRGRGVYNEQFF. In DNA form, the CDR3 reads TGTGCCACCAGTGATTGGAGGGGCCGTGGCGTTTACAATGAGCAGTTCTTC.

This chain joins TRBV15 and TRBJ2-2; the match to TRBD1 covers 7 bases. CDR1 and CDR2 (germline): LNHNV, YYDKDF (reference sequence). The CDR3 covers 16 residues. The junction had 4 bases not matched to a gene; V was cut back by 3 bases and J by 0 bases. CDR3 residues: CATSRDRSSNTGELFF. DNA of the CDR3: TGTGCCACCAGCAGGGACAGGAGTTCGAACACCGGGGAGCTGTTTTTT.

The CDR3 coding sequence is TGTGCCAGTGTGGGGGGGACCGCGAATCAGCCCCAGCATTTT. It specifies CASVGGTANQPQHF. The chain joins TRBV28 to TRBJ1-5; D might be TRBD1 (5 bases). CDR3 length equals 14 residues. From germline, CDR1 is MDHEN and CDR2 SYDVKM. V was shortened by 9 bases and J by 4 bases, with 16 bases between the two germline ends.

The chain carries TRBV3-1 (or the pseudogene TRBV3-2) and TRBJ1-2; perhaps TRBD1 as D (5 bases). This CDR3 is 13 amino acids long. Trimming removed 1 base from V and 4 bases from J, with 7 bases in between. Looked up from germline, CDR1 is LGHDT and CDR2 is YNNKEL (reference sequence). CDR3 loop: CASSQGQGYGYTF. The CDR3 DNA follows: TGTGCCAGCAGCCAAGGCCAGGGCTATGGCTACACCTTC.

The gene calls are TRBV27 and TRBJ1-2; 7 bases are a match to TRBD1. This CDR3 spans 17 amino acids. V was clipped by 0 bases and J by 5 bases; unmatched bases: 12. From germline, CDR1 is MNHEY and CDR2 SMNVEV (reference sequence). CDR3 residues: CASSLSTLAGQRYGYTF. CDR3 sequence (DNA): TGTGCCAGCAGTTTATCGACCCTCGCGGGACAGAGATATGGCTACACCTTC.

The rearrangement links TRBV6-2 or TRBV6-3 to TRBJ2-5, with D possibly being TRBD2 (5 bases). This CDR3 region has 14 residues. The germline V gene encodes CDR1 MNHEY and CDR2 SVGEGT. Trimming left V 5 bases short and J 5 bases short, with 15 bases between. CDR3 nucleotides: TGTGCCAGCAGTGCGGGTTCCGCACGGGAGACCCAGTACTTC. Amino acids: CASSAGSARETQYF.

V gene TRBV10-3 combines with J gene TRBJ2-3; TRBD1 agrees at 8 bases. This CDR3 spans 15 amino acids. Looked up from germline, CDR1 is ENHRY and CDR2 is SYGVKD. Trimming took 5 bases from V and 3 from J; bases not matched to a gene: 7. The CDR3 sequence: CAISPFGQGTDTQYF. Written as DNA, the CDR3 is TGTGCCATCAGTCCATTCGGACAGGGAACAGATACGCAGTATTTT.

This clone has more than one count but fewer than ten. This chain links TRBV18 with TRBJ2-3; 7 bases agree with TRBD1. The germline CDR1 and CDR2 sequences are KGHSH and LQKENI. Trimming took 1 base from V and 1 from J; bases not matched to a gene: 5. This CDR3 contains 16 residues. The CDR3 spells CASSPLSGQRTDTQYF. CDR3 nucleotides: TGTGCCAGCTCACCACTTTCGGGACAGCGCACAGATACGCAGTATTTT.

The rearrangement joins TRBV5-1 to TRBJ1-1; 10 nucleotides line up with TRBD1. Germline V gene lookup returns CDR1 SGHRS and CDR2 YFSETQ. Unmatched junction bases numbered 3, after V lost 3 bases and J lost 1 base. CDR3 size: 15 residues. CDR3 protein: CASSSGQGTNTEAFF. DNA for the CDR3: TGCGCCAGCAGCTCGGGACAGGGGACGAACACTGAAGCTTTCTTT.

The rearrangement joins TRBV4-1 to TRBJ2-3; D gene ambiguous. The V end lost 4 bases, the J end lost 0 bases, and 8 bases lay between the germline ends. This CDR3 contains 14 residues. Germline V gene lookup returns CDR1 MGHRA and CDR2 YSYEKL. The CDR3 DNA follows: TGCGCCAGCAGCCCCGAGGAAAGCACAGATACGCAGTATTTT. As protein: CASSPEESTDTQYF.

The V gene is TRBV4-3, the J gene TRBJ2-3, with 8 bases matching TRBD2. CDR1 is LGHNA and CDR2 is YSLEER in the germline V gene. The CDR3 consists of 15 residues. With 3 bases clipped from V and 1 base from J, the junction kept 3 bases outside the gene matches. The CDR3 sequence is CASSHTSGGTDTQYF. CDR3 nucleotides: TGCGCCAGCAGCCACACTAGCGGTGGCACAGATACGCAGTATTTT.

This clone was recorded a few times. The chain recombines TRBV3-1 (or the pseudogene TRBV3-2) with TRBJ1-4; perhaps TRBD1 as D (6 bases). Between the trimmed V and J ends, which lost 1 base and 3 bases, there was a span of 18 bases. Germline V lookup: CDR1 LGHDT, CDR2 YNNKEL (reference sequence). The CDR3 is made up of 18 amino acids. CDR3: CASSQAQTGPSANEKLFF. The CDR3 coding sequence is TGTGCCAGCAGCCAAGCCCAGACAGGACCCTCGGCTAATGAAAAACTGTTTTTT.

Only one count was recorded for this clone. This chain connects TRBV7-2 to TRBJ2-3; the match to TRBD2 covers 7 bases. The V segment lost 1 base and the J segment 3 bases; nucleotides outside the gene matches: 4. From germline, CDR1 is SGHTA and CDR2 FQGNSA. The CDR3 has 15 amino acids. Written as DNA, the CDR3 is TGTGCCAGCAGCTTAGGGGGAGGGGCGACAGATACGCAGTATTTT. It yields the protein CASSLGGGATDTQYF.

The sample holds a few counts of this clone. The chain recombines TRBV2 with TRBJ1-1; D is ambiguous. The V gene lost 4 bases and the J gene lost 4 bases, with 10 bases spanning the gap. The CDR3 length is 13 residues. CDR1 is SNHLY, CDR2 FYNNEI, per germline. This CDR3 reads CASSGGRSTEAFF. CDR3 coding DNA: TGTGCCAGCAGTGGCGGAAGGAGCACTGAAGCTTTCTTT.

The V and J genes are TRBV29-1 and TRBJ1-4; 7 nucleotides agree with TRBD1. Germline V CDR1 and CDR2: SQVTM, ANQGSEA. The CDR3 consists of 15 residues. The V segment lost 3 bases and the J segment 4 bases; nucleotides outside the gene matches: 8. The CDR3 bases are TGCAGCGTTGATGGACAGGCCAAGGATAATGAAAAACTGTTTTTT. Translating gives CSVDGQAKDNEKLFF. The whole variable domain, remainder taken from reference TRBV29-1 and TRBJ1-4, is SAVISQKPSRDICQRGTSLTIQCQVDSQVTMMFWYRQQPGQSLTLIATANQGSEATYESGFVIDKFPISRPNLTFSTLTVSNMSPEDSSIYLCSVDGQAKDNEKLFFGSGTQLSVL.

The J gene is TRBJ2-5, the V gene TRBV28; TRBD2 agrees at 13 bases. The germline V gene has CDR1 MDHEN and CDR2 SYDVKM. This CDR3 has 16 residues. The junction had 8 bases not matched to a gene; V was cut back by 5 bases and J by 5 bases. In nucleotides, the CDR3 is TGTGCCAGCAGTCAAGGACTAGCGGGAGTTGGTGAGACCCAGTACTTC. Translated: CASSQGLAGVGETQYF.

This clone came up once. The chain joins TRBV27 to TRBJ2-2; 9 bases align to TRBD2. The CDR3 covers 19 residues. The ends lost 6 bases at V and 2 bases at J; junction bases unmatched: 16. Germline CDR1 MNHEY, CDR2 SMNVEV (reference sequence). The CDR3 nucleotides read TGTGCCAGCAGCACGACGACATCCCGACTAGCGGTTAACACCGGGGAGCTGTTTTTT. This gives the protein CASSTTTSRLAVNTGELFF.

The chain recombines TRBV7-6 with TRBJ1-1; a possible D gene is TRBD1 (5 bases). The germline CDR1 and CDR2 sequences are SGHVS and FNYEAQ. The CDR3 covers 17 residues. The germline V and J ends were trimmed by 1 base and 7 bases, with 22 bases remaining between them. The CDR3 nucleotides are TGTGCCAGCAGCTTAGGGGATTATGGGGGTTGGGAGGGTGAAGCTTTCTTT. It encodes CASSLGDYGGWEGEAFF.